This T cell receptor beta chain was recorded in a study of Ad26.COV2.S vaccination and SARS-CoV-2 variants. Study details: Donor allocation was to the COV1001 Ad26.COV2.S trial arm.

The table came from immunoSEQ multiplex PCR; TCRdb's copy has only in-frame clones and leaves some out. The repertoire holds about 370,000 clones, with 88% as singletons. Study outcomes and limitations: Placebo and vaccine recipients had non-spike TCR breadth that was similar. Substantial breadth was reportedly displayed by spike-specific CD8+ and CD4+ T cell responses after vaccination. People who got the vaccine had more spike-specific TCR breadth than people who got placebo.

The treatment is: approximately 18 received Ad26.COV2.S at low or high dose, single or two shots; about 5 received placebo; per-sample allocation not given. The study sampled participants on day 63 after the first vaccine or placebo injection. About this clone: Its specificity is unknown.

Looked up from germline, CDR1 is MNHEY and CDR2 is SVGAGI. V shed 5 bases and J 5 bases; nucleotides not matched to a gene: 4. This CDR3 is 13 amino acids long. V usage is TRBV6-5 and J usage is TRBJ2-5, with TRBD1 matching 8 bases. The sequence was obtained from a person between 18 and 65 years old who received the Ad26.COV2.S COVID-19 vaccine or a placebo. The sample was peripheral blood, taken in a trial of Ad26.COV2.S vaccine versus placebo. The CDR3: CASSTGQGETQYF. DNA of the CDR3: TGTGCCAGCAGTACTGGACAGGGCGAGACCCAGTACTTC.